Below are 32 T cell receptor beta chains sequenced from a single sample in a study of memory CD8 T cells in hepatitis C reinfection. Time point noted: late/post reinfection, 12 to 24 weeks after detection. TCR sequencing was done directly ex vivo on sorted cells, without expansion in vitro. Measured with immunoSEQ multiplex PCR; TCRdb has only the in-frame clones, and not every one. The table shows about 50,000 clones, with about 88% occurring only once. The sample taken for sequencing was naive CD8+ T cells sorted from blood. Receptor source: a man aged 18 to 30 with hepatitis C virus infection.

The chain uses TRBV5-4 and TRBJ2-7, with 11 nucleotides matching TRBD2. Trimming took 3 bases from V and 1 from J; bases not matched to a gene: 3. The CDR3 loop spans 15 amino acids. CDR1 and CDR2 from the germline V gene are SGHNT and YYREEE (reference sequence). In DNA, the CDR3 is TGTGCCAGCAGCTCTGGGACTAGCGGTTCCTACGAGCAGTACGTC. Residues: CASSSGTSGSYEQYV.

This clone was found a few times. This chain uses TRBV13 with TRBJ1-1; tentatively, D is TRBD1 (6 bases). Trimming pared 5 bases from V and 5 bases from J, leaving 9 bases between. The CDR3 length is 12 residues. Germline loops: CDR1 PRHDT, CDR2 FYEKMQ (reference sequence). The CDR3 here is CASSNQGTEAFF. Here the CDR3 DNA reads TGTGCCAGCAGCAATCAGGGGACTGAAGCTTTCTTT.

The chain is built from TRBV10-3 and TRBJ2-3; tentatively, D is TRBD2 (6 bases). CDR3 length: 13 amino acids. Germline V gives CDR1 ENHRY, CDR2 SYGVKD. The V and J ends lost 4 bases and 4 bases respectively, with 9 bases between them. The CDR3 DNA sequence: TGTGCCATCAGTGCGGAGGGAGCAGATACGCAGTATTTT. This gives the protein CAISAEGADTQYF.

The rearrangement joins TRBV27 to TRBJ2-1; possible D gene TRBD2, 5 bases. The CDR3 runs to 16 residues. Germline assignment: CDR1 MNHEY and CDR2 SMNVEV (reference sequence). V was pared by 5 bases and J by 8 bases, with 22 bases between. The CDR3 loop is CASSTQTTLLDDEQFF. The CDR3 nucleotides are TGTGCCAGCAGTACTCAGACTACCCTCCTTGATGATGAGCAGTTCTTC.

The chain uses TRBV21-1 and TRBJ2-1; the tabulated D call, TRBD2, remains unverified against the DNA. TRBV21-1 is shown as a pseudogene. CDR3 size: 14 residues. CDR3 nucleotide sequence: TGTGCCAGCAGCGCCCGGATAGCCCCCAATGAGCAGTTCTTC. Encoded protein: CASSARIAPNEQFF.

This rearrangement joins TRBV27 to TRBJ1-4; 9 nucleotides align to TRBD1. The V gene end was trimmed by 8 bases and the J gene end by 7 bases; junction bases not matched to a gene: 8. The germline CDR1 and CDR2 sequences are MNHEY and SMNVEV (reference sequence). The CDR3 spans 14 residues. The CDR3 nucleotides are TGTGCCAGCGGCTGGACAGGGGAAGGTGAAAAACTGTTTTTT. Translation: CASGWTGEGEKLFF. Complete variable domain (other parts from reference TRBV27 and TRBJ1-4): EAQVTQNPRYLITVTGKKLTVTCSQNMNHEYMSWYRQDPGLGLRQIYYSMNVEVTDKGDVPEGYKVSRKEKRNFPLILESPSPNQTSLYFCASGWTGEGEKLFFGSGTQLSVL.

The chain carries TRBV28 and TRBJ2-7; TRBD2 matches at 7 bases. The CDR3 runs to 15 residues. From germline, CDR1 is MDHEN and CDR2 SYDVKM. Unmatched junction bases numbered 9, after V lost 2 bases and J lost 5 bases. The CDR3 reads CASSLGERGLHEQYF. In nucleotides, the CDR3 is TGTGCCAGCAGTTTAGGGGAGCGGGGCCTCCACGAGCAGTACTTC.

The genes are TRBV27 and TRBJ2-1; D unresolved. The germline V gene has CDR1 MNHEY and CDR2 SMNVEV (reference sequence). This CDR3 comprises 12 residues. V gave up 5 bases and J gave up 7 bases, with 9 bases separating them. CDR3 nucleotide sequence: TGTGCCAGCAGTCCTCTAGATAATGAGCAGTTCTTC. It codes for CASSPLDNEQFF.

The chain links TRBV7-9 to TRBJ1-2, with D perhaps TRBD1 (5 bases). The length of the CDR3 is 17 residues. Trimming took off 1 base at V and 4 bases at J, with 19 bases between the two ends. Germline-derived CDR1 and CDR2 are SEHNR and FQNEAQ (reference sequence). CDR3 sequence reads: CASSLGQGNALIYGYTF. The CDR3 DNA follows: TGTGCCAGCAGCTTAGGGCAGGGAAACGCTTTGATCTATGGCTACACCTTC.

The CDR3 sequence: CARESGTSDYTF. The CDR3 DNA follows: TGTGCCAGGGAATCCGGGACATCGGACTACACCTTC. The genes are TRBV21-1 and TRBJ1-2; the table calls TRBD1, which could not be checked here. TRBV21-1 is flagged as a pseudogene. CDR3 length equals 12 residues.

The rearrangement links TRBV5-8 to TRBJ2-7; tentatively, D is TRBD2 (6 bases). The germline V gene has CDR1 SGHTS and CDR2 YDEGEE. Trimming took off 4 bases at V and 0 bases at J, with 11 bases between the two ends. The CDR3 contains 14 residues. The CDR3 loop reads CASSIGGVSYEQYF. In nucleotides, the CDR3 is TGTGCCAGCAGCATTGGCGGGGTCTCCTACGAGCAGTACTTC.

The CDR3 coding sequence is TGCAGCGTTGCCGAGACAGAGTTGAACACTGAAGCTTTCTTT. It translates to CSVAETELNTEAFF. V gene TRBV29-1 combines with J gene TRBJ1-1, with a possible D match to TRBD1 (5 bases). Trimming pared 4 bases from V and 0 bases from J, leaving 12 bases between. CDR3 length: 14 residues. CDR1 SQVTM and CDR2 ANQGSEA come from the germline V gene.

This clone appeared a few times. The rearrangement uses TRBV11-2 and TRBJ2-7, with TRBD2 as a possible D gene (5 bases). The germline gives CDR1 SGHAT, CDR2 FQNNGV. V dropped 3 bases and J dropped 2 bases, with 14 bases sitting between them. This CDR3 region has 15 residues. The CDR3 region has the DNA TGTGCCAGCAGCTTGGACTCCCGCCCGACCTACGAGCAGTACTTC. Protein sequence: CASSLDSRPTYEQYF.

The V gene is TRBV4-1, the J gene TRBJ2-1, with D hard to call. Trimming stripped 1 base from V and 0 bases from J, with 10 bases between. Per germline, CDR1 MGHRA and CDR2 YSYEKL. The CDR3 has 16 amino acids. This CDR3 is CASSQGIIVSYNEQFF. In nucleotides, the CDR3 is TGCGCCAGCAGCCAAGGAATAATAGTCTCCTACAATGAGCAGTTCTTC.

The chain recombines TRBV7-2 with TRBJ2-5; tentatively, D is TRBD2 (5 bases). V lost 0 bases and J 7 bases, leaving 6 bases between the germline ends. The germline CDR1 and CDR2 sequences are SGHTA and FQGNSA. CDR3 length equals 12 residues. CDR3 coding DNA: TGTGCCAGCAGCTTAGCAGAGGGGACCCAGTACTTC. Its translation: CASSLAEGTQYF.

The chain carries TRBV28 and TRBJ2-5; 9 bases are shared with TRBD2. Germline V gene sequence: CDR1 MDHEN, CDR2 SYDVKM. V lost 3 bases, J lost 0 bases, and 2 bases stayed unmatched. The CDR3 contains 15 residues. The CDR3 nucleotides are TGTGCCAGCAGTTTGACTAGCGGAGACCAAGAGACCCAGTACTTC. As protein: CASSLTSGDQETQYF.

This chain uses TRBV28 with TRBJ1-5; D is ambiguous. CDR3 size: 15 residues. Trimming removed 5 bases at V and 3 bases at J, with 14 bases between. From germline, CDR1 is MDHEN and CDR2 SYDVKM. The DNA for the CDR3 is TGTGCCAGCAGTAATACCCCGGGGTACAATCAGCCCCAGCATTTT. This encodes CASSNTPGYNQPQHF. Complete variable domain (other parts from reference TRBV28 and TRBJ1-5): DVKVTQSSRYLVKRTGEKVFLECVQDMDHENMFWYRQDPGLGLRLIYFSYDVKMKEKGDIPEGYSVSREKKERFSLILESASTNQTSMYLCASSNTPGYNQPQHFGDGTRLSIL.

The chain is built from TRBV5-1 and TRBJ2-7, with 9 bases fitting TRBD2. Germline loops: CDR1 SGHRS, CDR2 YFSETQ. Losses at the gene ends were 5 bases for V and 3 bases for J; bases not matched to a gene: 9. CDR3 size: 15 residues. CDR3 nucleotide sequence: TGCGCCAGCAGTACCGGGACTAGCCAAGGCTACGAGCAGTACTTC. It codes for CASSTGTSQGYEQYF.

The genes are TRBV19 and TRBJ1-2; TRBD1 matches 9 bases. CDR3 length equals 15 residues. The V segment lost 5 bases and the J segment 5 bases; nucleotides outside the gene matches: 9. Germline CDR1 LNHDA, CDR2 SQIVND (reference sequence). The CDR3 bases are TGTGCCAGTAGTCGCCTGGGACAGGGCTGGTATGGCTACACCTTC. Protein product: CASSRLGQGWYGYTF. Variable domain in full (rest from reference TRBV19 and TRBJ1-2): DGGITQSPKYLFRKEGQNVTLSCEQNLNHDAMYWYRQDPGQGLRLIYYSQIVNDFQKGDIAEGYSVSREKKESFPLTVTSAQKNPTAFYLCASSRLGQGWYGYTFGSGTRLTVV.

The table lists this clone with a few counts. The CDR3 protein is CASSNRNTEAFF. In DNA, the CDR3 is TGTGCCAGTAGTAACAGAAACACTGAAGCTTTCTTT. V is TRBV19 and J is TRBJ1-1; D is ambiguous. Trimming removed 4 bases from V and 2 bases from J, with 5 bases in between. The germline V gene encodes CDR1 LNHDA and CDR2 SQIVND (reference sequence). This CDR3 comprises 12 residues.

The chain recombines TRBV11-2 with TRBJ2-1; 7 nucleotides align to TRBD2. The CDR3 contains 13 residues. J was trimmed by 2 bases and V by 5 bases; bases with no gene match: 0. The germline gives CDR1 SGHAT, CDR2 FQNNGV. The CDR3 coding sequence is TGTGCCAGCAGCGGGAGGGCCTACAATGAGCAGTTCTTC. Encoded protein: CASSGRAYNEQFF.

V and J are TRBV29-1 and TRBJ2-3, with TRBD1 as a possible D gene (7 bases). Germline values: CDR1 SQVTM, CDR2 ANQGSEA. The CDR3 spans 15 residues. The V and J ends lost 0 bases and 1 base respectively, with 11 bases between them. The CDR3 sequence is CSVEDGGTGTDTQYF. DNA for the CDR3: TGCAGCGTTGAAGATGGAGGGACAGGCACAGATACGCAGTATTTT.

The rearrangement links TRBV7-8 to TRBJ2-3; 8 bases are shared with TRBD2. This CDR3 has 16 amino acids. Losses at the gene ends were 5 bases for V and 4 bases for J; bases not matched to a gene: 11. CDR1 is SGHVS and CDR2 is FQNEAQ in the germline V gene. The CDR3 is CASSQTSEVWADTQYF. The CDR3 nucleotides are TGTGCCAGCAGCCAGACTAGCGAGGTTTGGGCAGATACGCAGTATTTT.

This rearrangement joins TRBV5-1 to TRBJ1-5; no clear D gene. The CDR3 covers 12 residues. Germline CDR1 and CDR2: SGHRS and YFSETQ. Between the trimmed V and J ends, which lost 5 bases and 5 bases, there was a span of 8 bases. The CDR3 loop reads CASREEDQPQHF. Written as DNA, the CDR3 is TGCGCCAGCAGGGAGGAGGATCAGCCCCAGCATTTT. Supplemented by reference TRBV5-1 and TRBJ1-5, the full variable domain reads KAGVTQTPRYLIKTRGQQVTLSCSPISGHRSVSWYQQTPGQGLQFLFEYFSETQRNKGNFPGRFSGRQFSNSRSEMNVSTLELGDSALYLCASREEDQPQHFGDGTRLSIL.

This chain joins TRBV19 and TRBJ1-4; no definite D call. V was clipped by 6 bases and J by 5 bases, with 13 bases between them. CDR1 and CDR2 from the germline V gene are LNHDA and SQIVND (reference sequence). CDR3 length: 14 amino acids. The CDR3 spells CASRDDFANEKLFF. The CDR3 DNA reads TGTGCCAGTAGGGATGACTTTGCCAATGAAAAACTGTTTTTT.

The table lists this clone with a few counts. The rearrangement joins TRBV27 to TRBJ1-1, with D unresolved. In germline, CDR1 is MNHEY, CDR2 SMNVEV (reference sequence). This CDR3 comprises 13 residues. Trimming removed 5 bases at V and 1 base at J, with 8 bases between. In DNA, the CDR3 is TGTGCCAGCAGTCGACTATCGAACACTGAAGCTTTCTTT. Translating gives CASSRLSNTEAFF.

The V gene is TRBV27, the J gene TRBJ2-5; 10 bases align to TRBD1. CDR1 MNHEY and CDR2 SMNVEV come from the germline V gene (reference sequence). CDR3 length: 14 residues. The V and J ends lost 4 bases and 5 bases, in that order; junction bases with no gene match: 4. The CDR3 sequence is CASSYGTGAETQYF. The CDR3 DNA reads TGTGCCAGCAGTTATGGGACAGGGGCGGAGACCCAGTACTTC.

The rearrangement links TRBV13 to TRBJ2-6, with 13 bases fitting TRBD2. Losses at the gene ends were 5 bases for V and 4 bases for J; bases not matched to a gene: 8. Germline V gene lookup returns CDR1 PRHDT and CDR2 FYEKMQ (reference sequence). This CDR3 contains 18 residues. The CDR3 coding sequence is TGTGCCAGCAGCGAAAGACTAGCGGGGGGCCAGGGGGCCAACGTCCTGACTTTC. It yields the protein CASSERLAGGQGANVLTF.

The chain combines TRBV27 with TRBJ2-5; 8 nucleotides match TRBD2. V lost 6 bases and J lost 4; bases outside the gene matches: 10. The CDR3 extends over 15 amino acids. Germline V gene data show CDR1 as MNHEY and CDR2 as SMNVEV (reference sequence). CDR3 sequence (DNA): TGTGCCAGCAGACCCGGGGGGGGTTATCGAGAGACCCAGTACTTC. It yields the protein CASRPGGGYRETQYF.

The chain carries TRBV11-2 and TRBJ2-1; 10 bases line up with TRBD2. Germline V gene data show CDR1 as SGHAT and CDR2 as FQNNGV. V trimming: 4 bases; J trimming: 0 bases; junction bases outside the gene matches: 9. This CDR3 is built from 18 residues. The chain's CDR3 is CASSSTTLAGASYNEQFF. CDR3 nucleotides: TGTGCCAGCAGCTCAACAACCCTAGCGGGAGCCTCCTACAATGAGCAGTTCTTC.

The chain uses TRBV5-8 and TRBJ2-1, with 8 bases aligning to TRBD1. V was pared by 4 bases and J by 4 bases, with 4 bases of the junction left unmatched. Germline CDR1 reads SGHTS; CDR2 reads YDEGEE. The CDR3 is 14 amino acids. The CDR3 region is CASSDRTGYNEQFF. CDR3 bases: TGTGCCAGCAGCGACCGGACAGGGTACAATGAGCAGTTCTTC.

Concerning this clone: One junction end does not reproduce the germline sequence, and a read error may be involved. J is TRBJ2-7 and V is TRBV7-7; TRBD2 agrees at 8 bases. Germline V gene data show CDR1 as SSHAT and CDR2 as FNYEAQ (reference sequence). The CDR3 length is 17 residues. The CDR3 DNA is TGTGCTAGCAGCTTATGTCCTACAGCGGGAGTTAATTACGAGCAGTACTTC. Its translation: CASSLCPTAGVNYEQYF.